Sequencing of this T cell receptor beta chain was carried out in a study of T cell responses to AZD1222 COVID-19 vaccine. Study results and limitations: Mostly white British, mostly female donors; authors suggested clonal diversity may be underestimated.

Only in-frame clones appear in the TCRdb table, and some are missing; sequencing was by immunoSEQ multiplex PCR. Counted here are around 99,000 clones, approximately 87% occurring once; the ten biggest clones make up about 4.5%. CDR1 is KGHDR, CDR2 SFDVKD, per germline. The CDR3 is 17 residues long. The J segment lost 6 bases and the V segment lost 1 base, leaving 11 bases of the junction unmatched. Remarks on this clone: Its antigen is not identified.

Material: peripheral blood, obtained 28 days after the second AZD1222 dose. This rearrangement joins TRBV24-1 to TRBJ2-3; 8 bases align to TRBD2. This clonotype originated in an adult who received the AZD1222 COVID-19 vaccine. The CDR3 is CATSDFNGGALVDTQYF. CDR3 sequence (DNA): TGTGCCACCAGTGATTTCAACGGGGGGGCCTTGGTTGATACGCAGTATTTT.